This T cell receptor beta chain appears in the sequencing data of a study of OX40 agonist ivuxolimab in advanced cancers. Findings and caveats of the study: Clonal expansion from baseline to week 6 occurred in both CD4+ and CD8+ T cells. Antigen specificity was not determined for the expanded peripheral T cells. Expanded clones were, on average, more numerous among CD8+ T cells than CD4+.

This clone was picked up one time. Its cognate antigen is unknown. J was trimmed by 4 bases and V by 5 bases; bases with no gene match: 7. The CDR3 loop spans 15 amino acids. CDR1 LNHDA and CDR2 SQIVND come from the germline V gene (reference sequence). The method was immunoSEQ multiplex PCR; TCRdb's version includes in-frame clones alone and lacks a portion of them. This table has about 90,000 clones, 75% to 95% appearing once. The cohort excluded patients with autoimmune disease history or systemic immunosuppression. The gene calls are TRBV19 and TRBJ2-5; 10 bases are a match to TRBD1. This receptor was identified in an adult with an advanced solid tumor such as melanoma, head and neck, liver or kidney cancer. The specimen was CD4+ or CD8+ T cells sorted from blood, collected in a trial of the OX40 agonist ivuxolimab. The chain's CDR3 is CASSERQGARETQYF. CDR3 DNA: TGTGCCAGTAGTGAACGACAGGGGGCACGAGAGACCCAGTACTTC.